This T cell receptor (beta chain) was sequenced during a study of vaccination effects on CD4 cells after COVID-19. Viral peptide pool expansion of antigen-specific CD4+ T cells preceded sequencing in the ViraFEST assay. Culture lasted under 13 days before CD4+ T cell isolation. Each person got two doses of an mRNA SARS-CoV-2 vaccine, BNT162b2 or mRNA-1273. Having tested negative for nucleocapsid antibodies, the vaccine recipients showed no prior SARS-CoV-2 infection. In culture with 9.5 to 10 IU/ml IL-2 and 8.5 to 10 ug/ml peptides, PBMC were grown at two million per well. Half of the medium was exchanged for IL-2 medium on both days 3 and 7. To note about this clone: What it binds is unknown.

The CDR3 totals 13 residues. V was pared by 4 bases and J by 4 bases, with 10 bases between. Germline loops: CDR1 SNHLY, CDR2 FYNNEI. Assay: immunoSEQ multiplex PCR; the TCRdb copy retains only in-frame clones and omits some. This sample has around 30,000 clones; around 79% occur once, and the top ten carry roughly 10%. The sequence was obtained from a human donor who received a COVID-19 vaccine. The V call is TRBV2, the J call TRBJ1-1; tentative D call: TRBD1 (5 bases). The sample consisted of CD4+ T cells from PBMCs cultured with HCoV-NL63 spike peptides, taken after COVID-19 vaccination. This CDR3 is CASSAGEGTEAFF. The CDR3 DNA is TGTGCCAGCAGTGCGGGGGAGGGCACTGAAGCTTTCTTT. Drawing the rest from reference TRBV2 and TRBJ1-1, the complete variable domain is EPEVTQTPSHQVTQMGQEVILRCVPISNHLYFYWYRQILGQKVEFLVSFYNNEISEKSEIFDDQFSVERPDGSNFTLKIRSTKLEDSAMYFCASSAGEGTEAFFGQGTRLTVV.